The 27 T cell receptor beta chains below come from one sample, sequenced in a study of Ad26.COV2.S vaccination and SARS-CoV-2 variants. Treatment here: over 15 received Ad26.COV2.S at low or high dose, single or two shots; roughly five received placebo; per-sample allocation not given. Sampling was performed 63 days after the first vaccine or placebo injection. Here immunoSEQ multiplex PCR was the method, and the copy in TCRdb shows in-frame clones only, minus some. The sample shows about 480,000 clones, approximately 90% of them seen only once. The material was peripheral blood, obtained in a trial of Ad26.COV2.S vaccine versus placebo. Receptor source: a person aged 18-65 years who received the Ad26.COV2.S COVID-19 vaccine or a placebo.

This clone was observed once. The genes are TRBV4-1 and TRBJ2-7, with 11 bases identical to TRBD2. V was pared by 4 bases and J by 1 base, with 3 bases of the junction left unmatched. The CDR3 totals 15 residues. The germline CDR1 and CDR2 sequences are MGHRA and YSYEKL. CDR3 region: CASSLTSGASYEQYF. The CDR3 DNA is TGCGCCAGCAGCCTGACTAGCGGGGCTTCCTACGAGCAGTACTTC.

The chain joins TRBV28 to TRBJ2-1; TRBD2 agrees at 9 bases. The length of the CDR3 is 16 residues. Germline V gene sequence: CDR1 MDHEN, CDR2 SYDVKM. Losses at the gene ends were 6 bases for V and 4 bases for J; bases not matched to a gene: 10. CDR3: CASSRLESGRYNEQFF. Written as DNA, the CDR3 is TGTGCCAGCAGCCGACTCGAGAGCGGGAGGTACAATGAGCAGTTCTTC.

The chain couples TRBV9 to TRBJ2-5; D gene ambiguous. The CDR3 contains 14 residues. Trimming pared 0 bases from V and 0 bases from J, leaving 6 bases between. Germline CDR1 SGDLS, CDR2 YYNGEE. The CDR3 reads CASSVGVDQETQYF. DNA for the CDR3: TGTGCCAGCAGCGTAGGGGTGGACCAAGAGACCCAGTACTTC.

V gene TRBV24-1 combines with J gene TRBJ2-7; the match to TRBD1 covers 8 bases. CDR1 KGHDR and CDR2 SFDVKD come from the germline V gene. The CDR3 totals 14 residues. Germline trimming cut 6 bases from V and 7 bases from J; bases unmatched to any gene: 10. CDR3 region: CATSTRDRPQEQYF. The CDR3 coding sequence is TGTGCCACCAGTACCCGGGACAGGCCGCAGGAGCAGTACTTC.

As for this clone: A read error is the likely source, as a far larger clone sits one nucleotide away. The CDR3 sequence is CASSTTYEQYF. Here the CDR3 DNA reads TGTGCCAGCAGTACTACCTACGAGCAGTACTTC. V is TRBV6-5 and J is TRBJ2-7; unclear D gene. V was clipped by 5 bases and J by 2 bases, with 4 bases between them. CDR3 length: 11 residues. Germline loops: CDR1 MNHEY, CDR2 SVGAGI.

The rearrangement joins TRBV7-2 to TRBJ2-2, with 8 nucleotides matching TRBD2. The CDR3 loop spans 16 amino acids. In germline, CDR1 is SGHTA, CDR2 FQGNSA. Trimming cost V 2 bases and J 0 bases; bases outside gene matches: 2. CDR3: CASSLRGGANTGELFF. Here the CDR3 DNA reads TGTGCCAGCAGCTTACGGGGGGGCGCGAACACCGGGGAGCTGTTTTTT.

This CDR3 is CASSRTGRMGQPQHF. CDR3 in DNA: TGTGCCAGCAGCCGGACAGGGAGGATGGGCCAGCCCCAGCATTTT. V is TRBV5-6 and J is TRBJ1-5; the match to TRBD1 covers 8 bases. With 4 bases clipped from V and 7 bases from J, the junction kept 10 bases outside the gene matches. CDR3 length: 15 residues. Germline assignment: CDR1 SGHDT and CDR2 YYEEEE.

V is TRBV30 and J is TRBJ2-1; D tentatively reads TRBD1 or TRBD2 (5 bases each). V lost 4 bases, J lost 4 bases, and 17 bases lay in between. The CDR3 runs to 15 residues. Germline CDR1 is GTSNPN and CDR2 is SVGIG (reference sequence). DNA for the CDR3: TGTGCCTGGAAAGCCGGGACCCAAAGATACAATGAGCAGTTCTTC. This codes for CAWKAGTQRYNEQFF.

The chain has TRBV9 and TRBJ2-5; D might be TRBD1 (6 bases). CDR1 is SGDLS, CDR2 YYNGEE, per germline. The CDR3 loop spans 15 amino acids. Trimming removed 3 bases from V and 1 base from J, with 13 bases in between. CDR3 DNA: TGTGCCAGCAGCGCCGGGACACAACTCCAAGAGACCCAGTACTTC. This translates into CASSAGTQLQETQYF.

The rearrangement uses TRBV25-1 and TRBJ1-6, with no clear D. Per the germline V gene, CDR1 is MGHDK and CDR2 is SYGVNS. This CDR3 is built from 15 residues. V shed 1 base and J shed 7 bases, with 11 bases lying between them. The CDR3 nucleotides read TGTGCCAGCAGTGAATCCTCGGTACCGAATTCACCCCTCCACTTT. Its translation: CASSESSVPNSPLHF.

The chain couples TRBV2 to TRBJ1-5; weak D call: TRBD1 (5 bases). V was pared by 6 bases and J by 0 bases, with 12 bases between. The CDR3 loop spans 15 amino acids. Looked up from germline, CDR1 is SNHLY and CDR2 is FYNNEI. In DNA form, the CDR3 reads TGTGCCAGCAGCCAACAGGATTATAGCAATCAGCCCCAGCATTTT. This gives the protein CASSQQDYSNQPQHF.

The rearrangement links TRBV5-6 to TRBJ1-2; 7 bases are shared with TRBD1. Germline-derived CDR1 and CDR2 are SGHDT and YYEEEE. The junction had 2 bases not matched to a gene; V was cut back by 0 bases and J by 6 bases. The CDR3 is made up of 13 amino acids. The CDR3 DNA reads as TGTGCCAGCAGCTTGGACAGGGGTCATGGCTACACCTTC. This gives the protein CASSLDRGHGYTF.

The chain uses TRBV5-1 and TRBJ1-6, with 8 bases that match TRBD1. This CDR3 region has 15 residues. V dropped 4 bases and J dropped 10; count of bases not matched to a gene: 10. The germline gives CDR1 SGHRS, CDR2 YFSETQ. CDR3 sequence: CASSPWDRPRSPLHF. The CDR3 bases are TGCGCCAGCAGCCCCTGGGACAGGCCTCGATCACCCCTCCACTTT. Based on the CDR3 plus reference TRBV5-1 and TRBJ1-6, the full variable domain is KAGVTQTPRYLIKTRGQQVTLSCSPISGHRSVSWYQQTPGQGLQFLFEYFSETQRNKGNFPGRFSGRQFSNSRSEMNVSTLELGDSALYLCASSPWDRPRSPLHFGNGTRLTVT.

The chain carries TRBV6-5 and TRBJ1-2, with D unclear. Deletions cut 6 bases from V and 7 bases from J, with 9 bases between. The germline V gene has CDR1 MNHEY and CDR2 SVGAGI. This CDR3 contains 11 residues. CDR3 nucleotides: TGTGCCAGCAGCCACCAAATTGGCTACACCTTC. Protein sequence: CASSHQIGYTF.

The chain recombines TRBV19 with TRBJ2-1; D uncertain. Trimming took 3 bases from V and 5 from J, leaving 8 bases between them. Germline V gene sequence: CDR1 LNHDA, CDR2 SQIVND (reference sequence). The CDR3 totals 13 residues. CDR3 region: CASSIGFNNEQFF. The CDR3 DNA reads TGTGCCAGTAGTATCGGCTTCAACAATGAGCAGTTCTTC. Together with reference TRBV19 and TRBJ2-1, the CDR3 gives the full variable domain: DGGITQSPKYLFRKEGQNVTLSCEQNLNHDAMYWYRQDPGQGLRLIYYSQIVNDFQKGDIAEGYSVSREKKESFPLTVTSAQKNPTAFYLCASSIGFNNEQFFGPGTRLTVL.

The chain couples TRBV25-1 to TRBJ1-1; D unresolved. This CDR3 comprises 12 residues. Per germline, CDR1 MGHDK and CDR2 SYGVNS. Trimming took off 6 bases at V and 1 base at J, with 6 bases between the two ends. Here the CDR3 DNA reads TGTGCCAGCAGACAGAAGAACACTGAAGCTTTCTTT. This codes for CASRQKNTEAFF. Full variable domain (outside the CDR3, taken from reference TRBV25-1 and TRBJ1-1): EADIYQTPRYLVIGTGKKITLECSQTMGHDKMYWYQQDPGMELHLIHYSYGVNSTEKGDLSSESTVSRIRTEHFPLTLESARPSHTSQYLCASRQKNTEAFFGQGTRLTVV.

The chain joins TRBV27 to TRBJ2-1, with TRBD2 matching 10 bases. CDR1 and CDR2 from the germline V gene are MNHEY and SMNVEV (reference sequence). This CDR3 comprises 15 residues. Trimming removed 6 bases from V and 5 bases from J; junction bases left unmatched: 7. The CDR3 spells CASSPRAGGNNEQFF. Written as DNA, the CDR3 is TGTGCCAGCAGCCCACGAGCGGGAGGGAACAATGAGCAGTTCTTC.

This clone was detected only once. The chain carries TRBV7-8 and TRBJ1-6; D uncertain. This CDR3 comprises 13 residues. Per germline, CDR1 SGHVS and CDR2 FQNEAQ. V was trimmed by 7 bases and J by 9 bases, leaving 13 bases between them. The CDR3 DNA follows: TGTGCCAGCACGCGGGAAGCCCTTTCACCCCTCCACTTT. Amino acid sequence: CASTREALSPLHF. Supplemented by reference TRBV7-8 and TRBJ1-6, the full variable domain reads GAGVSQSPRYKVAKRGQDVALRCDPISGHVSLFWYQQALGQGPEFLTYFQNEAQLDKSGLPSDRFFAERPEGSVSTLKIQRTQQEDSAVYLCASTREALSPLHFGNGTRLTVT.

This clone is a singleton in its sample. This chain connects TRBV19 to TRBJ2-1; 8 bases agree with TRBD1. V trimming: 7 bases; J trimming: 8 bases; junction bases outside the gene matches: 13. The germline V gene encodes CDR1 LNHDA and CDR2 SQIVND (reference sequence). The CDR3 contains 15 residues. CDR3 region: CASTMGSGGWDEQFF. In DNA form, the CDR3 reads TGTGCCAGTACCATGGGGTCAGGGGGCTGGGATGAGCAGTTCTTC. Drawing the rest from reference TRBV19 and TRBJ2-1, the complete variable domain is DGGITQSPKYLFRKEGQNVTLSCEQNLNHDAMYWYRQDPGQGLRLIYYSQIVNDFQKGDIAEGYSVSREKKESFPLTVTSAQKNPTAFYLCASTMGSGGWDEQFFGPGTRLTVL.

This chain links TRBV7-8 with TRBJ2-1; D unresolved. Per the germline V gene, CDR1 is SGHVS and CDR2 is FQNEAQ. The CDR3 is 18 residues long. V was clipped by 1 base and J by 2 bases, with 18 bases between them. The CDR3 nucleotides are TGTGCCAGCAGCTTAGAAGGGCTAGATCGGGTAACCTACAATGAGCAGTTCTTC. This gives the protein CASSLEGLDRVTYNEQFF.

The count of this clone is one. The V gene is TRBV19, the J gene TRBJ1-2; 8 positions agree with TRBD1. The CDR3 loop spans 13 amino acids. V shed 7 bases, J shed 8 bases, and the junction held 9 bases outside the gene matches. Germline CDR1 is LNHDA and CDR2 is SQIVND (reference sequence). CDR3 sequence (DNA): TGTGCCAGTATTTCGGACAGGGCTGTCGGCTACACCTTC. Its translation is CASISDRAVGYTF.

Notes on this clone: The same CDR3 also results from other DNA sequences found in this sample. The J gene is TRBJ1-4, the V gene TRBV28; TRBD1 is a possible D gene (5 bases). The CDR3 length is 13 residues. Looked up from germline, CDR1 is MDHEN and CDR2 is SYDVKM. V dropped 6 bases and J dropped 8 bases, with 13 bases sitting between them. CDR3 sequence: CASRGGGGEKLFF. The CDR3, as DNA: TGTGCCAGCAGGGGCGGGGGAGGAGAAAAACTGTTTTTT.

The count of this clone is one. The chain joins TRBV9 to TRBJ1-1, with D hard to call. This CDR3 region has 13 residues. The V end was cut by 4 bases, the J end by 1 base, with 8 bases between. Germline CDR1 reads SGDLS; CDR2 reads YYNGEE. The CDR3 sequence is CASSKTTNTEAFF. The CDR3 DNA follows: TGTGCCAGCAGCAAGACGACGAACACTGAAGCTTTCTTT.

The rearrangement uses TRBV7-9 and TRBJ1-4, with D tentatively TRBD1 (6 bases). CDR1 and CDR2 from the germline V gene are SEHNR and FQNEAQ (reference sequence). The CDR3 contains 16 residues. Trimming took off 5 bases at V and 5 bases at J, with 18 bases between the two ends. The CDR3 region is CASSIPSRGANEKLFF. The CDR3 DNA reads as TGTGCCAGCAGCATTCCTTCGAGGGGGGCCAATGAAAAACTGTTTTTT.

The table lists this clone with a count of one. The chain is built from TRBV5-4 and TRBJ2-3, with D hard to call. The V gene's germline CDR1 is SGHNT and CDR2 YYREEE (reference sequence). Trimming left V 0 bases short and J 2 bases short, with 7 bases between. The length of the CDR3 is 14 residues. CDR3 in amino acids: CASSLAGPTDTQYF. Written as DNA, the CDR3 is TGTGCCAGCAGCTTGGCCGGGCCCACAGATACGCAGTATTTT.

The chain has TRBV7-2 and TRBJ2-3; D not certain. The CDR3 sequence is 15 residues long. The V gene lost 3 bases and the J gene lost 6 bases, with 16 bases spanning the gap. Germline V gives CDR1 SGHTA, CDR2 FQGNSA. The CDR3 reads CASSFSVMGVDTQYF. CDR3 in DNA: TGTGCCAGCAGCTTCTCAGTGATGGGCGTGGATACGCAGTATTTT.

This chain joins TRBV6-5 and TRBJ1-5; D ambiguous. The V end lost 0 bases, the J end lost 6 bases, and 12 bases lay between the germline ends. The CDR3 is 15 residues long. Germline V CDR1 and CDR2: MNHEY, SVGAGI. CDR3 DNA sequence: TGTGCCAGCAGTTACTCGCCCCCACGGGGTCAGCCCCAGCATTTT. Translated, it gives CASSYSPPRGQPQHF.